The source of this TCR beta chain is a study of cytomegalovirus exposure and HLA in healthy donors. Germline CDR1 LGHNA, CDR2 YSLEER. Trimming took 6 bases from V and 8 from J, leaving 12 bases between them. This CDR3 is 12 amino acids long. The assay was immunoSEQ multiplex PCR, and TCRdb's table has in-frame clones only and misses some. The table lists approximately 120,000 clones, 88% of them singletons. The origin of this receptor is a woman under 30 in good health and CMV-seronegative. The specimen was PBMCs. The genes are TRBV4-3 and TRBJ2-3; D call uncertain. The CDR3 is CASSLDGTTQYF. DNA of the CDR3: TGCGCCAGCAGTCTAGACGGAACTACGCAGTATTTT.